The 32 T cell receptor beta chains listed next were all sequenced from one sample in a study of cytomegalovirus exposure and HLA in healthy donors (dated by TCRdb to about 2017). The method behind the library was the immunoSEQ multiplex PCR assay. For the multiplex PCR, a mixture combining 60 forward primers for TCR Vbeta segments and 13 reverse primers for TCR Jbeta segments was used. TCRdb provides this immuneACCESS table in a form limited to in-frame rearrangements. Some clones are lacking; in checked studies, under half of them reflect an unresolved V gene, and why the rest are absent is not known. The table for this sample lists some 90,000 clones; around 74% of them were counted only once. In total, the top ten clones hold about 2% of the sample. The sample taken for sequencing was PBMCs. Receptors originate from a boy aged 10-17 years in good health and CMV-seronegative.

This clone appeared once. Sequence at one end of the junction differs from germline and may be a read error. The chain combines TRBV7-8 with TRBJ1-3; D might be TRBD1 (6 bases). Germline V gene data show CDR1 as SGHVS and CDR2 as FQNEAQ. The CDR3 contains 16 residues. CDR3 sequence: CASSLALGAAGNTIYF. In nucleotides, the CDR3 is TGTGCCAGCAGCCTAGCTCTGGGGGCGGCTGGAAACACCATATATTTT.

V and J are TRBV20-1 and TRBJ1-1, with TRBD1 matching 7 bases. Losses at the gene ends were 4 bases for V and 6 bases for J; bases not matched to a gene: 2. The CDR3 runs to 11 residues. Per germline, CDR1 DFQATT and CDR2 SNEGSKA (reference sequence). CDR3: CSATQGAEAFF. In DNA form, the CDR3 reads TGCAGTGCTACCCAGGGGGCTGAAGCTTTCTTT.

The chain combines TRBV29-1 with TRBJ2-1; TRBD2 matches at 13 bases. The CDR3 runs 15 residues. Germline V gene sequence: CDR1 SQVTM, CDR2 ANQGSEA. With V trimmed by 8 bases and J by 9 bases, 13 bases remained unmatched. The CDR3 DNA reads as TGCAGCTATATAAACGGACTAGCGGGGGCCAGTGAGCAGTTCTTC. Protein product: CSYINGLAGASEQFF.

The chain's CDR3 is CASRPWTEDSNQPQHF. As DNA, the CDR3 is TGTGCCAGCCGGCCGTGGACAGAAGATAGCAATCAGCCCCAGCATTTT. J is TRBJ1-5 and V is TRBV7-9; D is possibly TRBD1 (6 bases). CDR3 length equals 16 residues. Trimming stripped 8 bases from V and 0 bases from J, with 17 bases between. Germline V gene sequence: CDR1 SEHNR, CDR2 FQNEAQ (reference sequence).

This sequence joins TRBV4-3 and TRBJ1-2; a weak D match, TRBD1 (6 bases). V was trimmed by 1 base and J by 5 bases, leaving 11 bases between them. The CDR3 length is 14 residues. Germline CDR1 and CDR2: LGHNA and YSLEER. CDR3 coding DNA: TGCGCCAGCAGCCAAGCCGGACAGCCTTATGGCTACACCTTC. This encodes CASSQAGQPYGYTF.

The V and J genes are TRBV7-2 and TRBJ1-2, with a tentative D call TRBD1 (6 bases). Germline V lookup: CDR1 SGHTA, CDR2 FQGNSA. The CDR3 has 15 amino acids. V lost 1 base and J lost 3, with 12 bases in between. The CDR3 DNA reads as TGTGCCAGCAGCTTAGAAAGGGGGTCGGACTATGGCTACACCTTC. It specifies CASSLERGSDYGYTF.

In this sample, this clone turned up a few times. This sequence joins TRBV6-5 and TRBJ2-5; a weak D match, TRBD2 (5 bases). This CDR3 comprises 13 residues. Per germline, CDR1 MNHEY and CDR2 SVGAGI. V was pared by 5 bases and J by 7 bases, with 14 bases between. The CDR3 spells CASSDGLGRTQYF. CDR3 nucleotides: TGTGCCAGCAGTGACGGACTGGGGAGGACCCAGTACTTC.

The V call is TRBV13, the J call TRBJ2-1; 7 bases line up with TRBD2. This CDR3 is built from 15 residues. V lost 4 bases to trimming and J lost 5 bases; unmatched junction nucleotides: 8. CDR1 and CDR2 from the germline V gene are PRHDT and FYEKMQ (reference sequence). CDR3 bases: TGTGCCAGCAGCTCCGGGAGGCTCCCTGACAATGAGCAGTTCTTC. Its protein is CASSSGRLPDNEQFF. The complete variable domain, with remaining parts taken from reference TRBV13 and TRBJ2-1, reads AAGVIQSPRHLIKEKRETATLKCYPIPRHDTVYWYQQGPGQDPQFLISFYEKMQSDKGSIPDRFSAQQFSDYHSELNMSSLELGDSALYFCASSSGRLPDNEQFFGPGTRLTVL.

The J gene is TRBJ1-1, the V gene TRBV6-6; no clear D gene. V was trimmed by 7 bases and J by 1 base, leaving 7 bases between them. Germline CDR1 is MNHNY and CDR2 is SVGAGI (reference sequence). CDR3 size: 12 residues. CDR3 sequence: CASNRQNTEAFF. The CDR3, as DNA: TGTGCCAGCAATCGACAGAACACTGAAGCTTTCTTT.

The V and J genes are TRBV10-3 and TRBJ2-7; 7 bases match TRBD1. From germline, CDR1 is ENHRY and CDR2 SYGVKD. The CDR3 totals 14 residues. V dropped 4 bases and J dropped 4; count of bases not matched to a gene: 7. The DNA for the CDR3 is TGTGCCATCAGTGCCTCCGGGACAGAGTACGAGCAGTACTTC. It yields the protein CAISASGTEYEQYF.

The chain has TRBV2 and TRBJ2-5, with 8 bases identical to TRBD2. The germline CDR1 and CDR2 sequences are SNHLY and FYNNEI. Germline trimming cut 6 bases from V and 5 bases from J; bases unmatched to any gene: 11. The CDR3 spans 15 residues. CDR3 residues: CASSSREGLGETQYF. CDR3 coding DNA: TGTGCCAGCAGCTCCCGGGAGGGGTTAGGGGAGACCCAGTACTTC.

The sample holds one count of this clone. The chain has TRBV28 and TRBJ1-3; D possibly corresponds to TRBD1 (6 bases). Germline-derived CDR1 and CDR2 are MDHEN and SYDVKM. V lost 8 bases to trimming and J lost 4 bases, with 15 bases between them. The CDR3 is made up of 14 amino acids. In nucleotides, the CDR3 is TGTGCCAGCGGCGGGGGGGGGCAAGGAAACACCATATATTTT. Protein: CASGGGGQGNTIYF.

This clone was seen only once. The gene calls are TRBV7-2 and TRBJ2-7; TRBD1 matches at 9 bases. The CDR3 totals 15 residues. Germline CDR1 is SGHTA and CDR2 is FQGNSA. V dropped 5 bases and J dropped 5; count of bases not matched to a gene: 10. This CDR3 reads CASSLSGTGTHEQYF. In DNA, the CDR3 is TGTGCCAGCAGCCTATCCGGGACAGGGACCCACGAGCAGTACTTC.

Turning to this clone: No conserved phenylalanine or tryptophan is present at the end of the CDR3, so a read error is the likely explanation. It is unclear where the CDR3 begins or ends on the DNA, so no DNA is shown, and the CDR3 is as TCRdb lists it. The chain recombines TRBV7-9 with TRBJ1-2; TRBD1 is the table's D call, not checked against the DNA. 13 amino acids form the CDR3, both terminal residues included. Germline CDR1 and CDR2: SEHNR and FQNEAQ (reference sequence). This CDR3 is CASSLGGTGSPVD.

This clone was counted a single time. DNA for the CDR3: TGTGCCAGCAAAGGGACAGGAACCGGGGAGCTGTTTTTT. Residues: CASKGTGTGELFF. The rearrangement joins TRBV19 to TRBJ2-2; 8 bases align to TRBD1. J gave up 5 bases and V 9 bases, and 5 bases lay outside the gene matches. From germline, CDR1 is LNHDA and CDR2 SQIVND (reference sequence). CDR3 size: 13 residues.

The V and J genes are TRBV6-5 and TRBJ1-1, with D perhaps TRBD1 (6 bases). V was clipped by 4 bases and J by 4 bases, with 16 bases between them. This CDR3 is 15 amino acids long. Germline V gene lookup returns CDR1 MNHEY and CDR2 SVGAGI. CDR3 nucleotides: TGTGCCAGCAGTTCTCCTTCGGACAGCCTCACTGAAGCTTTCTTT. Amino acids: CASSSPSDSLTEAFF.

This clone was observed a handful of times. V and J are TRBV7-2 and TRBJ1-5; TRBD1 matches 7 bases. The CDR3 covers 13 residues. Trimming took 5 bases from V and 6 from J; bases not matched to a gene: 4. Germline loops: CDR1 SGHTA, CDR2 FQGNSA. CDR3 sequence: CASSLTGIQPQHF. The CDR3 DNA is TGTGCCAGCAGCCTGACAGGGATTCAGCCCCAGCATTTT.

This chain uses TRBV10-3 with TRBJ1-2, with 8 bases matching TRBD1. From germline, CDR1 is ENHRY and CDR2 SYGVKD. CDR3 size: 12 residues. J lost 3 bases, V lost 10 bases, and 4 bases had no gene match. The CDR3 bases are TGTGCCAGTCAGGGGGCGGACTATGGCTACACCTTC. Its protein is CASQGADYGYTF.

V usage is TRBV6-5 and J usage is TRBJ2-2, with a weak D call TRBD2 (7 bases). CDR3 length: 15 residues. Germline values: CDR1 MNHEY, CDR2 SVGAGI. The V end lost 10 bases, the J end lost 6 bases, and 21 bases lay between the germline ends. The CDR3 sequence: CATFVGGGIPGELFF. CDR3 bases: TGTGCCACATTCGTAGGGGGGGGCATACCCGGGGAGCTGTTTTTT.

The chain combines TRBV6-1 with TRBJ2-1, with 9 bases lining up with TRBD2. V was clipped by 7 bases and J by 7 bases; unmatched bases: 5. Germline V CDR1 and CDR2: MNHNS, SASEGT. The CDR3 length is 13 residues. The CDR3 sequence: CASIGLARNEQFF. CDR3 nucleotides: TGTGCCAGCATCGGACTAGCGCGAAATGAGCAGTTCTTC.

The rearrangement uses TRBV7-6 and TRBJ1-2, with D perhaps TRBD1 (6 bases). The germline CDR1 and CDR2 sequences are SGHVS and FNYEAQ. Trimming cost V 5 bases and J 4 bases, with 14 bases left between them. The CDR3 spans 14 residues. CDR3 region: CASSKTGLGYGYTF. The CDR3 DNA follows: TGTGCCAGCAGCAAAACAGGGTTAGGCTATGGCTACACCTTC. Combining the CDR3 with reference TRBV7-6 and TRBJ1-2 gives the whole variable domain GAGVSQSPRYKVTKRGQDVALRCDPISGHVSLYWYRQALGQGPEFLTYFNYEAQQDKSGLPNDRFSAERPEGSISTLTIQRTEQRDSAMYRCASSKTGLGYGYTFGSGTRLTVV.

J is TRBJ1-2 and V is TRBV5-8; 7 nucleotides match TRBD1. Germline CDR1 SGHTS, CDR2 YDEGEE. V trimming: 2 bases; J trimming: 5 bases; junction bases outside the gene matches: 12. The CDR3 contains 16 residues. In DNA form, the CDR3 reads TGTGCCAGCAGCTTTCGGGTTACAGGGGTACCTTATGGCTACACCTTC. It translates to CASSFRVTGVPYGYTF.

CDR3 DNA: TGCGCCAGCAGCCAGTCCGAGAAACTCAATCAGCCCCAGCATTTT. This codes for CASSQSEKLNQPQHF. The chain recombines TRBV4-1 with TRBJ1-5; D uncertain. CDR1 MGHRA and CDR2 YSYEKL come from the germline V gene. The CDR3 runs 15 residues. Trimming took 3 bases from V and 3 from J, leaving 12 bases between them.

The rearrangement links TRBV6-5 to TRBJ1-6; a possible D gene is TRBD1 (5 bases). The ends were cut back, 2 bases at V and 0 bases at J, with 8 bases in the middle. The CDR3 is 16 amino acids. CDR1 and CDR2 from the germline V gene are MNHEY and SVGAGI. For the CDR3, the DNA is TGTGCCAGCAGTTACCATGACAGCTCCTATAATTCACCCCTCCACTTT. Its translation is CASSYHDSSYNSPLHF.

V is TRBV4-3 and J is TRBJ2-1; perhaps TRBD2 as D (5 bases). Germline V CDR1 and CDR2: LGHNA, YSLEER. CDR3 length: 15 residues. V was cut by 0 bases and J by 4 bases, with 10 bases left in between. CDR3 nucleotides: TGCGCCAGCAGCCAAGATCGCGGACTGTACAATGAGCAGTTCTTC. Protein: CASSQDRGLYNEQFF.

This chain links TRBV7-9 with TRBJ2-3, with 10 bases that match TRBD2. The CDR3 has 15 amino acids. Germline V lookup: CDR1 SEHNR, CDR2 FQNEAQ (reference sequence). Losses at the gene ends were 9 bases for V and 8 bases for J; bases not matched to a gene: 14. This CDR3 is CASPLPGTSDGTQYF. CDR3 coding DNA: TGTGCCAGTCCGCTACCCGGGACTAGCGACGGTACGCAGTATTTT.

CDR3: CASSPQLDTKETQYF. DNA of the CDR3: TGTGCCAGCAGTCCCCAGCTCGACACGAAAGAGACCCAGTACTTC. The chain recombines TRBV6-4 with TRBJ2-5, with D unresolved. The V end was cut by 5 bases, the J end by 3 bases, with 16 bases between. The CDR3 totals 15 residues. Germline V CDR1 and CDR2: MRHNA, SNTAGT.

The chain has TRBV9 and TRBJ2-1; no reliable D call. The CDR3 is 15 residues long. V dropped 3 bases and J dropped 6 bases, with 16 bases sitting between them. From germline, CDR1 is SGDLS and CDR2 YYNGEE. The CDR3 spells CASSAQWPDTNEQFF. For the CDR3, the DNA is TGTGCCAGCAGCGCCCAATGGCCCGACACCAATGAGCAGTTCTTC.

V is TRBV2 and J is TRBJ1-2; tentative D call: TRBD1 (6 bases). Germline loops: CDR1 SNHLY, CDR2 FYNNEI. This CDR3 comprises 14 residues. V lost 3 bases to trimming and J lost 2 bases, with 10 bases between them. The CDR3 sequence is CASSDSRGNYGYTF. The CDR3 DNA is TGTGCCAGCAGTGACAGCAGGGGCAACTATGGCTACACCTTC.

For the CDR3, the DNA is TGCGCCAGCAGCCTAGGGACAGGGGGTGGGAATGAGCAGTTCTTC. Protein product: CASSLGTGGGNEQFF. The chain links TRBV4-3 to TRBJ2-1; 11 bases are a match to TRBD1. Trimming took 4 bases from V and 7 from J; bases not matched to a gene: 6. Germline CDR1 LGHNA, CDR2 YSLEER. This CDR3 spans 15 amino acids.

The genes are TRBV7-9 and TRBJ2-1, with 10 positions matching TRBD2. Germline CDR1 reads SEHNR; CDR2 reads FQNEAQ (reference sequence). The CDR3 covers 16 residues. J was trimmed by 9 bases and V by 8 bases; bases with no gene match: 16. CDR3 in amino acids: CASLNGLAAIQGEQFF. As DNA, the CDR3 is TGTGCCAGCCTAAACGGACTAGCGGCTATTCAGGGTGAGCAGTTCTTC.

V gene TRBV30 combines with J gene TRBJ2-1; TRBD2 matches 11 bases. CDR3 length: 14 amino acids. Germline assignment: CDR1 GTSNPN and CDR2 SVGIG (reference sequence). V was clipped by 1 base and J by 10 bases; unmatched bases: 6. The CDR3 here is CAWSAGLAEPEQFF. The CDR3 coding sequence is TGTGCCTGGAGTGCGGGACTAGCGGAACCCGAGCAGTTCTTC.